These 5 T cell receptor beta chains were all obtained from the same sample, sequenced in a study. TCRdb re-analysed the RT-PCR reads in MiXCR, keeping a single row per CDR3 protein. Of almost 700,000 distinct CDR3 sequences detected, about 14% appear once; the ten largest clones hold 3.6%. The sample consisted of memory CD4+ T cells from blood. All receptors derive from a female donor in good health, serving as a healthy control.

The chain recombines TRBV12-3 or TRBV12-4 with TRBJ1-5; tentative D call: TRBD1 (5 bases). The CDR3 has 15 amino acids. Trimming left V 3 bases short and J 7 bases short, with 16 bases between. CDR3 in DNA: TGTGCCAGCAGTTTCCATGCAGGGCGGGGGCAGCCCCAGCATTTT. It codes for CASSFHAGRGQPQHF.

This clonotype appeared many times. CDR3 protein: CASSLRTGKETQYF. Here the CDR3 DNA reads TGTGCCAGCAGTTTGAGGACAGGGAAAGAGACCCAGTACTTC. The V gene is TRBV6-2 or TRBV6-3, the J gene TRBJ2-5; 8 bases are a match to TRBD1. The CDR3 loop spans 14 amino acids. Unmatched junction bases numbered 4, after V lost 4 bases and J lost 3 bases. Germline V CDR1 and CDR2: MNHEY, SVGEGT.

The chain carries TRBV20-1 and TRBJ2-5, with unresolved D. The length of the CDR3 is 14 residues. Trimming removed 2 bases from V and 2 bases from J, with 12 bases in between. CDR1 DFQATT and CDR2 SNEGSKA come from the germline V gene (reference sequence). CDR3 sequence reads: CSARMDPNQETQYF. The CDR3, as DNA: TGCAGTGCTAGAATGGACCCGAATCAAGAGACCCAGTACTTC.

The chain employs TRBV5-8 and TRBJ2-6; D call uncertain. The CDR3 consists of 14 residues. Germline V gene sequence: CDR1 SGHTS, CDR2 YDEGEE. Trimming took 0 bases from V and 4 from J, leaving 5 bases between them. The CDR3 DNA sequence: TGTGCCAGCAGCTTGGTTGGAGGGGCCAACGTCCTGACTTTC. Translated, it gives CASSLVGGANVLTF. The variable domain in full, with the rest retrieved from reference TRBV5-8 and TRBJ2-6, is EAGVTQSPTHLIKTRGQQATLRCSPISGHTSVYWYQQALGLGLQFLLWYDEGEERNRGNFPPRFSGRQFPNYSSELNVNALELEDSALYLCASSLVGGANVLTFGAGSRLTVL.

This clonotype was counted between two and nine times. V and J are TRBV7-8 and TRBJ2-7, with 8 bases matching TRBD1. Trimming removed 4 bases from V and 7 bases from J; junction bases left unmatched: 12. This CDR3 is built from 15 residues. Germline V gives CDR1 SGHVS, CDR2 FQNEAQ. The CDR3 here is CASSWYRGTPWEQYF. The CDR3 DNA reads as TGTGCCAGCAGCTGGTACAGGGGGACGCCTTGGGAGCAGTACTTC.